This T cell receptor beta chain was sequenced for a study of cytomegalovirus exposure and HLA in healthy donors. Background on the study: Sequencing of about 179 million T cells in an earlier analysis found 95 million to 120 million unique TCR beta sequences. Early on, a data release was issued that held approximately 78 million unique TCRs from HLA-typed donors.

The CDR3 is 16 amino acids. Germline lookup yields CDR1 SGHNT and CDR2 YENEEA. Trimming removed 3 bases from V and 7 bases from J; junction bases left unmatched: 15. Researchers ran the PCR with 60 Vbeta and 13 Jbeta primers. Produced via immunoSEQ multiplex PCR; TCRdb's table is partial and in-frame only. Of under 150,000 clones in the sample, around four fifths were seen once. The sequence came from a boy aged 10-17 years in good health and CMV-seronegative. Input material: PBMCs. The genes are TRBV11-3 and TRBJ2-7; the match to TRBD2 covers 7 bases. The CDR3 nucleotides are TGTGCCAGCAGCTTCCTTGGCGGGACGGCGCGGGAGGAGCAGTACTTC. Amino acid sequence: CASSFLGGTAREEQYF.